This T cell receptor beta chain appears in the sequencing data of a study of T cell responses to AZD1222 COVID-19 vaccine. CDR1 is SGDLS, CDR2 YYNGEE, per germline. This CDR3 contains 14 residues. V was cut by 1 base and J by 5 bases, with 12 bases left in between. A note on this clone: The antigen is undetermined.

Study-wide results and caveats: Baseline serology detected seropositivity in only five or six AZD1222 recipients. Regions left unmutated in variants are reportedly the target of nearly half of spike-specific TCRs.

TCRdb's copy holds only in-frame clones and misses some; the assay was immunoSEQ multiplex PCR. This table holds 100,000 to 150,000 clones, roughly 90% found once. The chain uses TRBV9 and TRBJ1-2; D is possibly TRBD1 (6 bases). This TCR derives from an adult in good health. Sequencing was performed on peripheral blood, taken on day 0 of AZD1222 vaccination. The CDR3 DNA reads TGTGCCAGCAGCGTATCCGGACAGCAATATGGCTACACCTTC. Its protein product is CASSVSGQQYGYTF. The whole variable domain, remainder taken from reference TRBV9 and TRBJ1-2, is DSGVTQTPKHLITATGQRVTLRCSPRSGDLSVYWYQQSLDQGLQFLIQYYNGEERAKGNILERFSAQQFPDLHSELNLSSLELGDSALYFCASSVSGQQYGYTFGSGTRLTVV.